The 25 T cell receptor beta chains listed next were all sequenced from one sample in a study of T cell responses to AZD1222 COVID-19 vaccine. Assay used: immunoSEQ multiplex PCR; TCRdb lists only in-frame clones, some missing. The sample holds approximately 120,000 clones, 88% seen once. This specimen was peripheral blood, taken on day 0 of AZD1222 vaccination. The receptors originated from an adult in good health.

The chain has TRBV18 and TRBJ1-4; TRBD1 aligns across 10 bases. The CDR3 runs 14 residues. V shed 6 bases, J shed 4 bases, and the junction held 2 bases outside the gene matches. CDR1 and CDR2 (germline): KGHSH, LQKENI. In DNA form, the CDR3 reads TGTGCCAGCTCGGGACAGGGGCATAATGAAAAACTGTTTTTT. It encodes CASSGQGHNEKLFF. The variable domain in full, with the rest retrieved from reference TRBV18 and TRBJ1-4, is NAGVMQNPRHLVRRRGQEARLRCSPMKGHSHVYWYRQLPEEGLKFMVYLQKENIIDESGMPKERFSAEFPKEGPSILRIQQVVRGDSAAYFCASSGQGHNEKLFFGSGTQLSVL.

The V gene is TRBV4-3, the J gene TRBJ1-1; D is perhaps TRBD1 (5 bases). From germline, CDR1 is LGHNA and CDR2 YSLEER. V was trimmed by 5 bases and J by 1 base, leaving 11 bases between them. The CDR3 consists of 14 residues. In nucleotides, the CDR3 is TGCGCCAGCAGCGTAAGGGACGCGAACACTGAAGCTTTCTTT. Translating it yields CASSVRDANTEAFF.

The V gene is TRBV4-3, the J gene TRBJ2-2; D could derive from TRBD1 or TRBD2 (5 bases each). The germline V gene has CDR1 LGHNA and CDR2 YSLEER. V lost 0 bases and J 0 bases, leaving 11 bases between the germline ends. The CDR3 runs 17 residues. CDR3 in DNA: TGCGCCAGCAGCCAAGAGTTGGGACGGGCGAACACCGGGGAGCTGTTTTTT. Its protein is CASSQELGRANTGELFF.

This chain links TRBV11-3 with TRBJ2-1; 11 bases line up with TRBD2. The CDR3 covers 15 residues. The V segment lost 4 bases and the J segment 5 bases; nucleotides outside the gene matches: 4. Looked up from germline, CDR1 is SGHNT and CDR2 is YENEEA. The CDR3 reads CASSSVAGGHNEQFF. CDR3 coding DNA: TGTGCCAGCAGCTCTGTAGCGGGAGGGCACAATGAGCAGTTCTTC. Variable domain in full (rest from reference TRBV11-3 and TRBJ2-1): EAGVVQSPRYKIIEKKQPVAFWCNPISGHNTLYWYLQNLGQGPELLIRYENEEAVDDSQLPKDRFSAERLKGVDSTLKIQPAELGDSAVYLCASSSVAGGHNEQFFGPGTRLTVL.

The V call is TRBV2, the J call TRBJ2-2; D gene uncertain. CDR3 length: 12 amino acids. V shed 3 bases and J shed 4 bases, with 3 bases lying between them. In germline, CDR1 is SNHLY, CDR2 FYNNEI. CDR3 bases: TGTGCCAGCAGTGAGCGCACCGGGGAGCTGTTTTTT. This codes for CASSERTGELFF.

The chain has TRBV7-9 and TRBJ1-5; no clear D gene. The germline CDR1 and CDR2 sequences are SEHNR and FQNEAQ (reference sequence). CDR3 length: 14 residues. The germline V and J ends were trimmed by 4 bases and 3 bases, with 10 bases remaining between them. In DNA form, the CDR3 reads TGTGCCAGCAGCTCAGAGGGAAACAATCAGCCCCAGCATTTT. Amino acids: CASSSEGNNQPQHF.

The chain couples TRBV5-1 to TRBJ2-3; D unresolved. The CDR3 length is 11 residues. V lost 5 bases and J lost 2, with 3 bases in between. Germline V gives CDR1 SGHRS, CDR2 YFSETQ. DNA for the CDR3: TGCGCCAGCAGGAACACAGATACGCAGTATTTT. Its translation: CASRNTDTQYF.

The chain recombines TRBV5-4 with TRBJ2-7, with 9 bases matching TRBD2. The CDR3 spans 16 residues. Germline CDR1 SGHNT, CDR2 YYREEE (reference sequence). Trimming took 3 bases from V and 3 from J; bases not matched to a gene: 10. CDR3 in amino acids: CASSSGGLAGYYEQYF. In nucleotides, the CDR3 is TGTGCCAGCAGCTCCGGCGGGCTAGCGGGGTACTACGAGCAGTACTTC.

In nucleotides, the CDR3 is TGTGCCAGCAGTTTATTAACACAGGGGGCGAACACCGGGGAGCTGTTTTTT. Encoded protein: CASSLLTQGANTGELFF. The V and J genes are TRBV28 and TRBJ2-2, with 8 bases lining up with TRBD1. After removal of 1 base from V and 0 bases from J, the junction contained 4 bases not matched to a gene. This CDR3 has 17 amino acids. Germline V CDR1 and CDR2: MDHEN, SYDVKM.

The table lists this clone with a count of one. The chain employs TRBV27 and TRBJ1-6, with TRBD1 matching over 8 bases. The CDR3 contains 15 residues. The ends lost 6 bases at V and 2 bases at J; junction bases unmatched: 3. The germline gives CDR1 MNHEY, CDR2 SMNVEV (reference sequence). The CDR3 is CASRAQGAYNSPLHF. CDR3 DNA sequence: TGTGCCAGCAGGGCACAGGGGGCCTATAATTCACCCCTCCACTTT.

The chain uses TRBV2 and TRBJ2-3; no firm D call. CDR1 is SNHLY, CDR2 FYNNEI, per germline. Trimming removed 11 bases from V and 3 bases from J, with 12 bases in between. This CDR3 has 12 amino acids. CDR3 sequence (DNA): TGTGCCGGAGAGCGAGTTACAGATACGCAGTATTTT. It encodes CAGERVTDTQYF.

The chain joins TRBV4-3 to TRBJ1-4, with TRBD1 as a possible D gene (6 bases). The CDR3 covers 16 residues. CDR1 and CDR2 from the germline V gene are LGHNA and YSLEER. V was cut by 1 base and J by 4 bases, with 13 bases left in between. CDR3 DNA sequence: TGCGCCAGCAGCCAAGGGGGGGCACTCGGTAATGAAAAACTGTTTTTT. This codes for CASSQGGALGNEKLFF.

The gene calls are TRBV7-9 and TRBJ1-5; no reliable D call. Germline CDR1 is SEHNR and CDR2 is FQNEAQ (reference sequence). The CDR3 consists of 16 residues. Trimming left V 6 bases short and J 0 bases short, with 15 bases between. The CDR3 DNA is TGTGCCAGCAGTAAATGGACCGCGGATAGCAATCAGCCCCAGCATTTT. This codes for CASSKWTADSNQPQHF.

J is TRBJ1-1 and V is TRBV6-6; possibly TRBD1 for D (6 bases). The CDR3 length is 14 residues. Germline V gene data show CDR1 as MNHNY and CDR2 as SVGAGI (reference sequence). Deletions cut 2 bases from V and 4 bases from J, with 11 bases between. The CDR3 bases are TGTGCCAGCAGTTACGGATTCAGGGGCACTGAAGCTTTCTTT. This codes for CASSYGFRGTEAFF.

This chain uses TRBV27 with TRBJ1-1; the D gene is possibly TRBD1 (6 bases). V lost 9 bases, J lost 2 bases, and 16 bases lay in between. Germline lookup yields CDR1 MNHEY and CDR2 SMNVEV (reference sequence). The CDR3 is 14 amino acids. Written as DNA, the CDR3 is TGTGCCAGTTCTAGGGGGGGGCGTAACACTGAAGCTTTCTTT. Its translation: CASSRGGRNTEAFF.

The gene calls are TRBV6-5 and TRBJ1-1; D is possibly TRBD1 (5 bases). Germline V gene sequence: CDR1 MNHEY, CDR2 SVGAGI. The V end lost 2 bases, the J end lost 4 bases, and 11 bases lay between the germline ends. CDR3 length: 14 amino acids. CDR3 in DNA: TGTGCCAGCAGTTACGGTGGGGGACGCACTGAAGCTTTCTTT. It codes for CASSYGGGRTEAFF.

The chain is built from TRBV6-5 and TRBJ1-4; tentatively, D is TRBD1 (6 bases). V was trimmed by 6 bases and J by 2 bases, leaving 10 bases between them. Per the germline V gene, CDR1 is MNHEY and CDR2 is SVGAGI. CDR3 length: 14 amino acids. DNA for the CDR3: TGTGCCAGCAGCAGGACAGAGACTAATGAAAAACTGTTTTTT. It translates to CASSRTETNEKLFF.

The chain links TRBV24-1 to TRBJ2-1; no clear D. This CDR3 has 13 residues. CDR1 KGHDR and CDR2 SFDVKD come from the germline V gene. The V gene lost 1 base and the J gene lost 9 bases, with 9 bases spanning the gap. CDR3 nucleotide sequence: TGTGCCACCAGTGATTTTCAAGGTCGTGAGCAGTTCTTC. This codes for CATSDFQGREQFF.

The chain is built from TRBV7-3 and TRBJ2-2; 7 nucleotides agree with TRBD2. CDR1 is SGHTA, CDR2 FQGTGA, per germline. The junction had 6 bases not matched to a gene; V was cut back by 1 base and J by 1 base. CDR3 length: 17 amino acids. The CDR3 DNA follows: TGTGCCAGCAGCTTAAACCGACTAGCAGAGAACACCGGGGAGCTGTTTTTT. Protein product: CASSLNRLAENTGELFF.

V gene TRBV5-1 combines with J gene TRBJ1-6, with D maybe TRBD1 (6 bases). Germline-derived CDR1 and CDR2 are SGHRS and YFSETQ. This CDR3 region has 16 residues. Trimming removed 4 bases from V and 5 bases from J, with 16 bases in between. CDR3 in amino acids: CASSPIGGANNSPLHF. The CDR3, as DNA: TGCGCCAGCAGCCCCATAGGGGGGGCGAATAATTCACCCCTCCACTTT.

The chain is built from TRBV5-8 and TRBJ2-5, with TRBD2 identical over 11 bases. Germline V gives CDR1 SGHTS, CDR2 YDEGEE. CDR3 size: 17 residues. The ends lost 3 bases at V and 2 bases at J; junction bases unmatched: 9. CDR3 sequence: CASSSQGTSGQQETQYF. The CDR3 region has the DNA TGTGCCAGCAGCTCACAAGGGACTAGCGGCCAACAAGAGACCCAGTACTTC.

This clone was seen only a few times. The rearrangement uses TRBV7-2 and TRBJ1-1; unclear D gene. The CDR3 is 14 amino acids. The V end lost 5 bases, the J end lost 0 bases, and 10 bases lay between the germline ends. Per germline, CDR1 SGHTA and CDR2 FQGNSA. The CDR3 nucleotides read TGTGCCAGCAGCCCAGTTAGCATGAACACTGAAGCTTTCTTT. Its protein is CASSPVSMNTEAFF.

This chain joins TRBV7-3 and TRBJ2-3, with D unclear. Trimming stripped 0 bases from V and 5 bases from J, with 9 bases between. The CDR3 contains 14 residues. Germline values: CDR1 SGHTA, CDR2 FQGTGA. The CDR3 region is CASSLTSVGDTQYF. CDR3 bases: TGTGCCAGCAGCTTAACCTCCGTAGGAGATACGCAGTATTTT.

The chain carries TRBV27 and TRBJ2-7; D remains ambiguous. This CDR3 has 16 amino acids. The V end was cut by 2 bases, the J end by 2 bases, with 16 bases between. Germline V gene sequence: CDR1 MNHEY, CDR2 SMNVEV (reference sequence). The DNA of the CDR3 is TGTGCCAGCAGTTTAGGAGCTTTATCTATCACCTACGAGCAGTACTTC. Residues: CASSLGALSITYEQYF.

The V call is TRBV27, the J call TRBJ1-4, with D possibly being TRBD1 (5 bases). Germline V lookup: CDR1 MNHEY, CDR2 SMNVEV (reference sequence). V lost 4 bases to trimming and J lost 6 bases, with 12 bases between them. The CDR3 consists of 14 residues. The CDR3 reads CASSSAGMDEKLFF. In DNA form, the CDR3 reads TGTGCCAGCAGTTCAGCAGGGATGGATGAAAAACTGTTTTTT.